This entry lists 5 T cell receptor beta chains sequenced from one sample in a study of cytomegalovirus exposure and HLA in healthy donors. The study ran its PCR with 60 Vbeta and 13 Jbeta primers. The assay was immunoSEQ multiplex PCR, and TCRdb's table has in-frame clones only and misses some. This repertoire includes about 200,000 clones. What was sequenced was PBMCs. All receptors come from a girl aged 2-9 years in good health and CMV-seropositive.

The V and J genes are TRBV27 and TRBJ2-5; tentative D call: TRBD1 (6 bases). Judging by the DNA end, TRBJ2-7 fits better; the J call may be wrong. Germline loops: CDR1 MNHEY, CDR2 SMNVEV (reference sequence). The CDR3 runs to 15 residues. This CDR3 is CASSLNTDSSYEQYF. CDR3 nucleotide sequence: TGTGCCAGCAGTCTAAATACGGACAGTTCCTACGAGCAGTACTTC.

The chain joins TRBV28 to TRBJ2-5; TRBD2 is a possible D gene (7 bases). CDR1 MDHEN and CDR2 SYDVKM come from the germline V gene. V shed 6 bases and J shed 5 bases, with 22 bases lying between them. The CDR3 is made up of 16 amino acids. The CDR3 sequence is CASSATKGGGRETQYF. The CDR3 nucleotides read TGTGCCAGCAGCGCTACCAAGGGGGGAGGGAGGGAGACCCAGTACTTC.

The J gene is TRBJ1-4, the V gene TRBV5-1; D is uncertain. The V gene's germline CDR1 is SGHRS and CDR2 YFSETQ. This CDR3 region has 14 residues. V dropped 0 bases and J dropped 8 bases, with 11 bases sitting between them. CDR3 DNA sequence: TGCGCCAGCAGCTTGGCCAATGGCGGGGAAAAACTGTTTTTT. Amino acids: CASSLANGGEKLFF.

V is TRBV5-1 and J is TRBJ1-4, with D unclear. The germline V gene has CDR1 SGHRS and CDR2 YFSETQ. The V and J ends lost 1 base and 8 bases respectively, with 12 bases between them. CDR3 size: 14 residues. The CDR3: CASSLRPEEEKLFF. The CDR3 nucleotides read TGCGCCAGCAGCTTGAGACCTGAGGAGGAAAAACTGTTTTTT.

V is TRBV28 and J is TRBJ2-7; 8 nucleotides agree with TRBD2. CDR1 and CDR2 (germline): MDHEN, SYDVKM. The CDR3 is 14 residues long. The trim removed 6 bases at V and 0 bases at J, leaving 4 bases unmatched. The CDR3 nucleotides read TGTGCCAGCAGCAAGAGCGGGAGCTCCTACGAGCAGTACTTC. It is translated as CASSKSGSSYEQYF. Full variable domain (remainder filled in from reference TRBV28 and TRBJ2-7): DVKVTQSSRYLVKRTGEKVFLECVQDMDHENMFWYRQDPGLGLRLIYFSYDVKMKEKGDIPEGYSVSREKKERFSLILESASTNQTSMYLCASSKSGSSYEQYFGPGTRLTVT.